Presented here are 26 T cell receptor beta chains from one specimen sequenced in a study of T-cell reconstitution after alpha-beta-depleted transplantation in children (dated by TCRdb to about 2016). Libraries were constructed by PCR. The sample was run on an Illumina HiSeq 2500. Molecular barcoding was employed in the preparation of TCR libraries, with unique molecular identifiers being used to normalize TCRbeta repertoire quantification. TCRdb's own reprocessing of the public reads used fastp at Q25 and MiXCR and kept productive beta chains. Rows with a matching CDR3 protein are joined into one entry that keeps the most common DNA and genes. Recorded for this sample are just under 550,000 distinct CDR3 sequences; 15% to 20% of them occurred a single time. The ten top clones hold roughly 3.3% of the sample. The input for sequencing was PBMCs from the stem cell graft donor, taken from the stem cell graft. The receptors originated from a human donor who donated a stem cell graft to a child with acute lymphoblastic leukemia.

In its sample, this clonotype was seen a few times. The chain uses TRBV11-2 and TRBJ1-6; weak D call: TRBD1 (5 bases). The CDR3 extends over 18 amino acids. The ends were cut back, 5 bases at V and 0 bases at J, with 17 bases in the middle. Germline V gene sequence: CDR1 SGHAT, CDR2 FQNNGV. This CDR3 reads CASSLPEAGSSYNSPLHF. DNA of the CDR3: TGTGCCAGCAGCCTTCCCGAAGCAGGGAGCTCCTATAATTCACCCCTCCACTTT.

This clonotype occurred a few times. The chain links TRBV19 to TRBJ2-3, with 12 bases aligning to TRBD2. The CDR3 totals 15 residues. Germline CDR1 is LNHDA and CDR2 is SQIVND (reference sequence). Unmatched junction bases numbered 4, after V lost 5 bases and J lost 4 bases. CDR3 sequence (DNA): TGTGCCAGTAGTCGACTAGCGGGAGTTGCAGATACGCAGTATTTT. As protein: CASSRLAGVADTQYF. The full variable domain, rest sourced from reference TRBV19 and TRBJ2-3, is DGGITQSPKYLFRKEGQNVTLSCEQNLNHDAMYWYRQDPGQGLRLIYYSQIVNDFQKGDIAEGYSVSREKKESFPLTVTSAQKNPTAFYLCASSRLAGVADTQYFGPGTRLTVL.

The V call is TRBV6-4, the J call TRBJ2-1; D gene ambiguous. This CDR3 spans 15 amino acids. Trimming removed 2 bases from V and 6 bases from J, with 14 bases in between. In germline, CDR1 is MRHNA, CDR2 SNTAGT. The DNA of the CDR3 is TGTGCCAGCAGTGACAACTCCCTCGCCTCCAATGAGCAGTTCTTC. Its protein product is CASSDNSLASNEQFF.

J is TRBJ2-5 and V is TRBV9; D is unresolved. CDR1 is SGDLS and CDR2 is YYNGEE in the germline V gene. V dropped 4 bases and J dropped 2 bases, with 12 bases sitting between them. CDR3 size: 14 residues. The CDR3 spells CASSPVRPQETQYF. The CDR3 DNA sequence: TGTGCCAGCAGCCCCGTACGGCCACAAGAGACCCAGTACTTC.

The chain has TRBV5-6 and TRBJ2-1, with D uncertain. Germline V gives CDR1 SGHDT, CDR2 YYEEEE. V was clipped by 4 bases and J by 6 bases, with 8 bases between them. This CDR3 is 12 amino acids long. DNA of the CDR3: TGTGCCAGCAGCGTGGCCTTCAATGAGCAGTTCTTC. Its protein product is CASSVAFNEQFF.

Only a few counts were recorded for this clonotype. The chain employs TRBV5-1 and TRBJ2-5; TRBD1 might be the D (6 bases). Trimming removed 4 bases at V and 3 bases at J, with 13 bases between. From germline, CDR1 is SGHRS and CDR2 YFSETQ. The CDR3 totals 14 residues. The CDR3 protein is CASSAQDSEETQYF. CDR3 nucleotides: TGCGCCAGCAGCGCCCAGGACAGTGAAGAGACCCAGTACTTC.

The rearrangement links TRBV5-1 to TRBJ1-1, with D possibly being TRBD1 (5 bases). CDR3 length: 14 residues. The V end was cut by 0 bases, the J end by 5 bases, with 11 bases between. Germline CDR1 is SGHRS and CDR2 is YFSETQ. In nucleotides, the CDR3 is TGCGCCAGCAGCTTGGGGCAGGGATGGACTGAAGCTTTCTTT. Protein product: CASSLGQGWTEAFF.

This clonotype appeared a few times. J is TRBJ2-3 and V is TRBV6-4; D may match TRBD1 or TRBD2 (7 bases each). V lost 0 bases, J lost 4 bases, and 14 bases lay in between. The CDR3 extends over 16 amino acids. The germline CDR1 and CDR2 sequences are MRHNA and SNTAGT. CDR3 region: CASSDSTGSGADTQYF. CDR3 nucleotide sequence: TGTGCCAGCAGTGACTCGACAGGGAGCGGGGCAGATACGCAGTATTTT.

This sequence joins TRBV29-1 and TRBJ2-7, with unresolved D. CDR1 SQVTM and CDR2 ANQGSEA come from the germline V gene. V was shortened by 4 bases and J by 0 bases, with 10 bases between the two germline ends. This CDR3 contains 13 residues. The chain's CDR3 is CSVGTRNSYEQYF. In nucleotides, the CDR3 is TGCAGCGTTGGAACCCGGAACTCCTACGAGCAGTACTTC.

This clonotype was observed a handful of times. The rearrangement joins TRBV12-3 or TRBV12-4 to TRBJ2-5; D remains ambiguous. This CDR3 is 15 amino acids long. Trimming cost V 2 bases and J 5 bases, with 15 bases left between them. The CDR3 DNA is TGTGCCAGCAGTTTATCGGCTGACTGGCAGGAGACCCAGTACTTC. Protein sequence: CASSLSADWQETQYF.

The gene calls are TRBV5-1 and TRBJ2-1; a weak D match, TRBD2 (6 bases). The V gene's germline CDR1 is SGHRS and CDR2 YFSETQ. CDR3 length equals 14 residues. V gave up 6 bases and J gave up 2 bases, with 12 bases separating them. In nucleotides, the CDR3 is TGCGCCAGCAAGGTACGGGGGACCTACAATGAGCAGTTCTTC. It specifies CASKVRGTYNEQFF.

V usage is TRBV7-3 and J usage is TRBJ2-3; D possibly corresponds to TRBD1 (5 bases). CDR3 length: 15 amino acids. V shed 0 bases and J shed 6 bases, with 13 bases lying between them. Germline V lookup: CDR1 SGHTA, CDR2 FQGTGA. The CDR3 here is CASSLTRTSVDTQYF. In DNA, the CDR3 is TGTGCCAGCAGCTTAACCAGGACATCCGTCGATACGCAGTATTTT.

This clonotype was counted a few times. The CDR3 protein is CASFPHRTVNTEAFF. CDR3 bases: TGTGCCAGCTTCCCCCACAGGACGGTGAACACTGAAGCTTTCTTT. The V gene is TRBV6-5, the J gene TRBJ1-1; TRBD1 might be the D (5 bases). This CDR3 is 15 amino acids long. V shed 8 bases and J shed 0 bases, with 16 bases lying between them. Germline CDR1 is MNHEY and CDR2 is SVGAGI.

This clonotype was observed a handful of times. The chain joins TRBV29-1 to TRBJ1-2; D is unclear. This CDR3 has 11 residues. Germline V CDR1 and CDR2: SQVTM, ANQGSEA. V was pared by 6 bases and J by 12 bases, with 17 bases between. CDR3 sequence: CSVSSEGGHTF. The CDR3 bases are TGCAGCGTATCTTCCGAGGGAGGGCACACCTTC.

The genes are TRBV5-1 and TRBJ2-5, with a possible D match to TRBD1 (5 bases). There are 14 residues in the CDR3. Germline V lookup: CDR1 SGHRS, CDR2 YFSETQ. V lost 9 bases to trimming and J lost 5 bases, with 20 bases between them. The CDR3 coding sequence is TGCGCCACCAGTGACGCAGGGCTTTGGGAGACCCAGTACTTC. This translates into CATSDAGLWETQYF.

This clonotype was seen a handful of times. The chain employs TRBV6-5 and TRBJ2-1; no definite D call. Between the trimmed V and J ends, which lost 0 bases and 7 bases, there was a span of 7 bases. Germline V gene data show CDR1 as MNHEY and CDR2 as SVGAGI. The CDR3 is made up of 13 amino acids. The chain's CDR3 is CASSYSIWNEQFF. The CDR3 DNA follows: TGTGCCAGCAGTTACTCTATTTGGAATGAGCAGTTCTTC.

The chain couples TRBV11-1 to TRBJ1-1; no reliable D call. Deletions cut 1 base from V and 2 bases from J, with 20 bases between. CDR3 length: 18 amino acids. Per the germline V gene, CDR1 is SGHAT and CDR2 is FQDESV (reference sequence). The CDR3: CASSLVSEYQYINTEAFF. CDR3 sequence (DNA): TGTGCCAGCAGCTTAGTTTCCGAGTACCAATATATTAACACTGAAGCTTTCTTT.

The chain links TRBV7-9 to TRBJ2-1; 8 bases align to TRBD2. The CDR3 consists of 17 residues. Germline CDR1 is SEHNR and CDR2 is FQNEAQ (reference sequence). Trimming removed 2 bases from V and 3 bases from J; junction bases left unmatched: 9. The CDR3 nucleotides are TGTGCCAGCAGCTTACCCCACTCGGCGGGAGGCTACAATGAGCAGTTCTTC. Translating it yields CASSLPHSAGGYNEQFF. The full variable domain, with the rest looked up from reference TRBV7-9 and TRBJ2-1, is DTGVSQNPRHKITKRGQNVTFRCDPISEHNRLYWYRQTLGQGPEFLTYFQNEAQLEKSRLLSDRFSAERPKGSFSTLEIQRTEQGDSAMYLCASSLPHSAGGYNEQFFGPGTRLTVL.

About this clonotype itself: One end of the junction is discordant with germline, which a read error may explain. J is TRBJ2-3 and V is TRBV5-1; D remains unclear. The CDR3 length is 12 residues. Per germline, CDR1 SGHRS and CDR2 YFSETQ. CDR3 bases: TGCGCCAGCAGCTTAACACGCGATATGCAGTATTTT. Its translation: CASSLTRDMQYF.

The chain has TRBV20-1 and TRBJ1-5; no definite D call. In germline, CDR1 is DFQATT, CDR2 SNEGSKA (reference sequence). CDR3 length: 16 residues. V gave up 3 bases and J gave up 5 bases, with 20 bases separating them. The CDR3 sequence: CSASPGRQDSHQPQHF. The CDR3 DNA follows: TGCAGTGCTAGCCCCGGCCGGCAGGATTCGCATCAGCCCCAGCATTTT.

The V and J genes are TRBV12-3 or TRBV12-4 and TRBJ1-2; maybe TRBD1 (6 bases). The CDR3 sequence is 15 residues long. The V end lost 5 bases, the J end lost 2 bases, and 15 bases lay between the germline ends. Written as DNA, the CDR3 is TGTGCCAGCAGTGCACAGGGTACTGAAAACTATGGCTACACCTTC. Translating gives CASSAQGTENYGYTF.

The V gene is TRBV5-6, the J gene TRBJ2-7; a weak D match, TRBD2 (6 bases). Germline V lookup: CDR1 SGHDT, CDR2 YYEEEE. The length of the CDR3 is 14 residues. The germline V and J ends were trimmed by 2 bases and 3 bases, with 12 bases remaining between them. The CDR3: CASSFTGVFYEQYF. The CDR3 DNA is TGTGCCAGCAGCTTTACGGGAGTCTTCTACGAGCAGTACTTC.

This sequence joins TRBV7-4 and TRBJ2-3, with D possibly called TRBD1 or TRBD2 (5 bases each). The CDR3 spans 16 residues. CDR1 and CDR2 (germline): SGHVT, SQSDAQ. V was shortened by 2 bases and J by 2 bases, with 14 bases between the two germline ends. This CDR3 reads CASSLLWGRLTDTQYF. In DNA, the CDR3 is TGTGCCAGCAGCTTACTATGGGGACGACTCACAGATACGCAGTATTTT.

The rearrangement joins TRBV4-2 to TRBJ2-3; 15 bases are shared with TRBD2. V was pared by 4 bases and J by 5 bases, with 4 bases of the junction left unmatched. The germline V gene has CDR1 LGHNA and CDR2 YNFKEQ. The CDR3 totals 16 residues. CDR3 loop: CASSRRTSGREDTQYF. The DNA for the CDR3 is TGTGCCAGCAGCCGCCGGACTAGCGGGAGGGAAGATACGCAGTATTTT.

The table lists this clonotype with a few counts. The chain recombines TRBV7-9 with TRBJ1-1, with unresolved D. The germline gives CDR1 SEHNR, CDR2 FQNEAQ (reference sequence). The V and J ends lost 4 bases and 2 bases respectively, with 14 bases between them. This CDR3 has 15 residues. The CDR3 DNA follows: TGTGCCAGCAGCTCTTCTTTTGCCGTAAACACTGAAGCTTTCTTT. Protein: CASSSSFAVNTEAFF.

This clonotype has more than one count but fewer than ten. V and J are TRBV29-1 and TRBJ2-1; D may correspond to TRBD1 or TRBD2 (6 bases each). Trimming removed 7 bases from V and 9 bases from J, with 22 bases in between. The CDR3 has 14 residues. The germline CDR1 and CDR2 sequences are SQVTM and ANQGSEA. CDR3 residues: CSAGALYTGPEQFF. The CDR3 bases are TGCAGCGCGGGGGCCCTTTATACAGGGCCTGAGCAGTTCTTC.